This record covers a single TCR beta chain. There were TCR beta CDR3 regions amplified from RNA transcripts. First-round RT-PCR targeting the TCR CDR3 was performed with the HTBI primer set. TCRdb re-analysed the multiplex PCR reads in MiXCR, keeping a single row per CDR3 protein. This table has about 690,000 distinct CDR3 sequences, 15% to 20% appearing once. CDR1 and CDR2 from the germline V gene are DFQATT and SNEGSKA (reference sequence). The V gene lost 3 bases and the J gene lost 2 bases, with 11 bases spanning the gap. The CDR3 consists of 14 residues. This record belongs to a study of T cells in Graves' hyperthyroidism and ophthalmopathy. Used for diagnoses were clinical symptoms, serum thyroxine and TRAb, thyroid ultrasound and orbital computed tomography.

The chain is built from TRBV20-1 and TRBJ1-5; D is possibly TRBD1 (5 bases). The sample taken for sequencing was blood. This receptor was obtained from a man aged 45-65 years with Graves' hyperthyroidism. The CDR3 nucleotides are TGCAGTGCTAGCCAGGGCGGTGGCAATCAGCCCCAGCATTTT. Protein product: CSASQGGGNQPQHF.